This TCR beta chain was recorded in a study of blood T cells in healthy people across ages. Unmatched junction bases numbered 13, after V lost 5 bases and J lost 11 bases. Per germline, CDR1 KGHDR and CDR2 SFDVKD. The CDR3 loop spans 15 amino acids. Combining a sample-barcoded 5' primer with a J-beta primer mix, a second PCR ran for roughly 7 to 12 cycles. Each cDNA molecule, via a template-switch adaptor with 12 random nucleotides, was tagged. TCRdb itself ran the 5' RACE reads through MiXCR, one entry per CDR3 protein. Of approximately 600,000 distinct CDR3 sequences listed, 58% are singletons. This sequence joins TRBV24-1 and TRBJ2-5, with 10 bases matching TRBD2. The TCR comes from a man aged 60 to 75 in good health. Sequencing was performed on blood. The CDR3 reads CATSGASGGGNEQYF. CDR3 DNA: TGTGCCACCAGTGGGGCTAGCGGGGGAGGCAATGAGCAGTACTTC.